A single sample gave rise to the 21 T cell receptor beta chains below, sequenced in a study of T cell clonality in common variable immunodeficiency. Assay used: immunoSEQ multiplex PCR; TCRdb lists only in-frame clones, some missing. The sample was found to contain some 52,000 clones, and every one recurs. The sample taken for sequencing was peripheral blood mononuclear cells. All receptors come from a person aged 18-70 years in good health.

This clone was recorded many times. The chain's CDR3 is CSARLAGTVWDYEQYF. The DNA read from the CDR3 is TGCAGTGCTAGACTAGCGGGAACTGTATGGGACTACGAG. The chain couples TRBV20-1 to TRBJ2-7; the match to TRBD2 covers 9 bases. The read stops 3 residues short of the end of the CDR3; the missing end is completed from the germline J gene. In germline, CDR1 is DFQATT, CDR2 SNEGSKA (reference sequence). V was pared by 2 bases and J by 3 bases, with 11 bases of the junction left unmatched. This CDR3 comprises 16 residues.

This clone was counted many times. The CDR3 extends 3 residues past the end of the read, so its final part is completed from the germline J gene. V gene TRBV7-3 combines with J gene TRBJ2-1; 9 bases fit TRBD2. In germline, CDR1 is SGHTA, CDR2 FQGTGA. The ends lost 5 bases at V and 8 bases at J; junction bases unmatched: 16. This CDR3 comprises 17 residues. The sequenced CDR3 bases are TGTGCCAGCAGCCCAGGAGACGCGGGAGGGACTGGGGATGAG. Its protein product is CASSPGDAGGTGDE. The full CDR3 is CASSPGDAGGTGDEQFF.

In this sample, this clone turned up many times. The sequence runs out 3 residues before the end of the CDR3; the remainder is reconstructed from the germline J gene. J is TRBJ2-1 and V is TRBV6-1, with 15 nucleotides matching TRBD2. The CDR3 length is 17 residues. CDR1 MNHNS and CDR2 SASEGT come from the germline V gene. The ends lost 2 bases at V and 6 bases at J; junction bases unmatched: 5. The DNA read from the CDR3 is TGTGCCAGCAGTGAACCGGGACTAGCGGGAGGATCCAATGAG. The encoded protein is CASSEPGLAGGSNE. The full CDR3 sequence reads CASSEPGLAGGSNEQFF.

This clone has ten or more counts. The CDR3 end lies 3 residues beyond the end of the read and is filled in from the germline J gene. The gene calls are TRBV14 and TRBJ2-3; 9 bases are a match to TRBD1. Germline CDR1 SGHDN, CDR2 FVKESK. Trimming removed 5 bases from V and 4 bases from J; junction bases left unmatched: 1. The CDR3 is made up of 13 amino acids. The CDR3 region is CASSRTGADTQYF. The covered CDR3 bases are TGTGCCAGCAGCAGGACAGGGGCAGATACG.

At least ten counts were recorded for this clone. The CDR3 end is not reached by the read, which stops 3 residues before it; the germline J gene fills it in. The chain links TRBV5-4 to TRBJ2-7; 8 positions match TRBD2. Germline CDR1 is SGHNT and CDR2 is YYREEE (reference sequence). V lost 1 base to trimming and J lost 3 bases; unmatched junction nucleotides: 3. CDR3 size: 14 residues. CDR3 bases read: TGTGCCAGCAGCTTGATTACTAGCGGCTACGAG. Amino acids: CASSLITSGYE. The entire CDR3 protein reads CASSLITSGYEQYF.

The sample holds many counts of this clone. CDR3 sequence: CASSQEGLIRKYQETQYF. Partial CDR3 DNA: TGTGCCAGCAGCCAAGAAGGACTTATCCGGAAGTACCAAGAGACG. The rearrangement joins TRBV4-2 to TRBJ2-3, with D possibly TRBD2 on 5 matching bases. The observed sequence ends 3 residues before the CDR3 terminus, with the missing tail filled in from the germline J gene. Germline CDR1 reads LGHNA; CDR2 reads YNFKEQ. This CDR3 region has 18 residues.

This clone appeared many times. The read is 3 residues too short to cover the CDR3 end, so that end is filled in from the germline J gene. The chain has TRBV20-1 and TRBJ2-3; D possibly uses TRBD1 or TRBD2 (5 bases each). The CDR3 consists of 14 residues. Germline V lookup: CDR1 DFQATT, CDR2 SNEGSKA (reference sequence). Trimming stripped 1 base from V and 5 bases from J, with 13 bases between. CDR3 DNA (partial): TGCAGTGCTAGAGTTATGCAGGGAGTAGATACG. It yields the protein CSARVMQGVDT. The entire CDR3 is CSARVMQGVDTQYF.

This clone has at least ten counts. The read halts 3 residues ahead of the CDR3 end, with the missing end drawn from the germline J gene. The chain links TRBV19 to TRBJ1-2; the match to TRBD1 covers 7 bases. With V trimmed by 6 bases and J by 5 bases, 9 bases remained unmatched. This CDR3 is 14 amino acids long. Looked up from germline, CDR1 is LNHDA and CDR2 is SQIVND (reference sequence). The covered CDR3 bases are TGTGCCAGTAGAAATACAGGGGTCACTTATGGC. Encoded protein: CASRNTGVTYG. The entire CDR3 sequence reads CASRNTGVTYGYTF.

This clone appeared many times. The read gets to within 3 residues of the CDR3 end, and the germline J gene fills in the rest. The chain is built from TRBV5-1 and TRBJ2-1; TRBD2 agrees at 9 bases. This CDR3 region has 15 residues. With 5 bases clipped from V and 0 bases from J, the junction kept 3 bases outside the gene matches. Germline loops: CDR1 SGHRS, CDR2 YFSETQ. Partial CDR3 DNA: TGCGCCAGCAGAAGTAGCGGGAGCTCCTACAATGAG. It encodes CASRSSGSSYNE. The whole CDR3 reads CASRSSGSSYNEQFF.

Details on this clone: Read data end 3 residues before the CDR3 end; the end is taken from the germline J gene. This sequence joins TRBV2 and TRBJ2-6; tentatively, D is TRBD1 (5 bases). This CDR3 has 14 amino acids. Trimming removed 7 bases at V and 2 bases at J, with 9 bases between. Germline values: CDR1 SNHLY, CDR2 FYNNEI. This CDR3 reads CASNTGTGANVLTF. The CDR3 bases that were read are TGTGCCAGCAACACAGGTACTGGGGCCAACGTC.

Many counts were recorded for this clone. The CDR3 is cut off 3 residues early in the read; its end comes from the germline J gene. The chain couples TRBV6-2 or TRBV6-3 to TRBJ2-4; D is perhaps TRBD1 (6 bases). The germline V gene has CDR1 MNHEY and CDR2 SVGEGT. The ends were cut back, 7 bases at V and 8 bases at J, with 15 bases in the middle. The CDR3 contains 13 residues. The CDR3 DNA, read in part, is TGTGCCAGCACGCAGGCCAGGGGAGACATT. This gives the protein CASTQARGDI. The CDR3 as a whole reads CASTQARGDIQYF.

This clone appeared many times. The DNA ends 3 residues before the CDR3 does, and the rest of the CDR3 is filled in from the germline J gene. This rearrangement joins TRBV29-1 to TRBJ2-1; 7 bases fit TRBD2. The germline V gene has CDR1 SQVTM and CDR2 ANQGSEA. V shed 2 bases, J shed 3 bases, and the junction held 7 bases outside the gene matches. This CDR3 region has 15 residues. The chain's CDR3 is CSVELVLADYNEQFF. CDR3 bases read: TGCAGCGTTGAATTAGTTCTAGCGGACTACAATGAG.

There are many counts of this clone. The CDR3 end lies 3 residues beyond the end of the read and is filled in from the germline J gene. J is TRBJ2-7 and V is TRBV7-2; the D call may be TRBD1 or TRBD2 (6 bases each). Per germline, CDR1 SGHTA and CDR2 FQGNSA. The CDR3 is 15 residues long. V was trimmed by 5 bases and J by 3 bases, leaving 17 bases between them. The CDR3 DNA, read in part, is TGTGCCAGCAGCCGTCAGGGGAGGTCATTCTACGAG. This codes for CASSRQGRSFYE. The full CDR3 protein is CASSRQGRSFYEQYF.

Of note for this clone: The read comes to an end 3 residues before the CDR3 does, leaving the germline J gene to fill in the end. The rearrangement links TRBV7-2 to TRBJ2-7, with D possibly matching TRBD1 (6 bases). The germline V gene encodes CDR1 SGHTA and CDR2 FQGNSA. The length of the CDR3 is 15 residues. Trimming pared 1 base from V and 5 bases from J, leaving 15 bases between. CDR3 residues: CASSLVFGAGDEQYF. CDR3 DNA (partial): TGTGCCAGCAGCTTAGTTTTTGGGGCAGGGGACGAG. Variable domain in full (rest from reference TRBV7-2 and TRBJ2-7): GAGVSQSPSNKVTEKGKDVELRCDPISGHTALYWYRQSLGQGLEFLIYFQGNSAPDKSGLPSDRFSAERTGGSVSTLTIQRTQQEDSAVYLCASSLVFGAGDEQYFGPGTRLTVT.

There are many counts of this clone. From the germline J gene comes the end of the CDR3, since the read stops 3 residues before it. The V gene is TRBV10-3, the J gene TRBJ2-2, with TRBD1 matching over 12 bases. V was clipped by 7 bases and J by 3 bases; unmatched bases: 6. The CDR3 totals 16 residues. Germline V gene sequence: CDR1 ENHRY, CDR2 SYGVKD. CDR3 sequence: CAIMVGQGADTGELFF. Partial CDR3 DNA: TGTGCCATCATGGTGGGACAGGGGGCGGACACCGGGGAG.

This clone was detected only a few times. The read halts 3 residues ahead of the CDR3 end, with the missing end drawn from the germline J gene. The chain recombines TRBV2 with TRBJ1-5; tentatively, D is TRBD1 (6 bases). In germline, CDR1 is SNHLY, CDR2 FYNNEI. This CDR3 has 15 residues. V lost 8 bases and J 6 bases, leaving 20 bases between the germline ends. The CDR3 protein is CASRREAGDRQPQHF. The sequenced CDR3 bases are TGTGCCAGCCGACGGGAGGCAGGGGACCGTCAGCCC.

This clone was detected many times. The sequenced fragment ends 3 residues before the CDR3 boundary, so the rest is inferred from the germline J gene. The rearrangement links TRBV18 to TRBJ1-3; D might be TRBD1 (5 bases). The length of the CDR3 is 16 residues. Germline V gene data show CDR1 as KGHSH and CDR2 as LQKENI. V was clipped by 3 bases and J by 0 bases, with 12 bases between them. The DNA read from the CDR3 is TGTGCCAGCTCACCGAGACAGCCGACCTCTGGAAACACC. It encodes CASSPRQPTSGNT. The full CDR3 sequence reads CASSPRQPTSGNTIYF.

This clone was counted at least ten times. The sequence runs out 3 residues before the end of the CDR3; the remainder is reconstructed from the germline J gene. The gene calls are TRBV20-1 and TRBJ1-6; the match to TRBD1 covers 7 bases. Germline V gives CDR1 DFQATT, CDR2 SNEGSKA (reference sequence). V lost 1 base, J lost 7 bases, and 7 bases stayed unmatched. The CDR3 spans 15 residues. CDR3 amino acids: CSARAATGENSPLHF. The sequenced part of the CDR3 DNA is TGCAGTGCTAGAGCCGCTACAGGGGAAAATTCACCC.

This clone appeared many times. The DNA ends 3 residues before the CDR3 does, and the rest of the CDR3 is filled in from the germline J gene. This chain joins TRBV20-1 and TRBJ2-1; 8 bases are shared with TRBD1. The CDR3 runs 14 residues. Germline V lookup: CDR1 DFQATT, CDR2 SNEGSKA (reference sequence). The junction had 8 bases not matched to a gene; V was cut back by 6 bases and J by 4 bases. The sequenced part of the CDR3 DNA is TGCAGTGCCCCACAGGGGGGCGGGTACAATGAG. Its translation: CSAPQGGGYNE. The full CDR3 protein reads CSAPQGGGYNEQFF.

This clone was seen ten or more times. The sequenced CDR3 bases are TGCAGTGCCGGAACTAGCGGGTTTTACAATGAG. It is translated as CSAGTSGFYNE. The full-length CDR3 reads as CSAGTSGFYNEQFF. The rearrangement joins TRBV20-1 to TRBJ2-1; 9 nucleotides line up with TRBD2. Sequencing ends 3 residues short of the CDR3 end; the germline J gene provides the rest. J was trimmed by 4 bases and V by 6 bases; bases with no gene match: 7. Germline V gene data show CDR1 as DFQATT and CDR2 as SNEGSKA (reference sequence). The CDR3 contains 14 residues.

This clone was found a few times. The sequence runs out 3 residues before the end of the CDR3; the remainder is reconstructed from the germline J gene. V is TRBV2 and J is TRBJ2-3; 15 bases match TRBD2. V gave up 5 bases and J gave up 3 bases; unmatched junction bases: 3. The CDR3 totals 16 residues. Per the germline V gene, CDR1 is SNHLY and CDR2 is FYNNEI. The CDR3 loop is CASSRGLAGGTDTQYF. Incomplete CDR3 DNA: TGTGCCAGCAGTCGCGGACTAGCGGGAGGGACAGATACG.